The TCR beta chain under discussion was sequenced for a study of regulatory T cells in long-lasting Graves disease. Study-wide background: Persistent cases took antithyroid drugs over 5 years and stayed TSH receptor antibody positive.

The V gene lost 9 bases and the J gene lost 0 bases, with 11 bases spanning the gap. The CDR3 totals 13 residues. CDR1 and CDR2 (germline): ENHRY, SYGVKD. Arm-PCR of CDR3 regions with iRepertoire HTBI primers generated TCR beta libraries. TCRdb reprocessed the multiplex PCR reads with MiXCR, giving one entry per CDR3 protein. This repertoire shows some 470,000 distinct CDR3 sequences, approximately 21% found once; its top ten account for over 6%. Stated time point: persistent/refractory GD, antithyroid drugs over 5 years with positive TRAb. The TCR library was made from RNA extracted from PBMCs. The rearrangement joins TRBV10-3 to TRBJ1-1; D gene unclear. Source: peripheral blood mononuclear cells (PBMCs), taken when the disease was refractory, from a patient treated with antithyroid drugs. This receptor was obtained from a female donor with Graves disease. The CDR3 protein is CAIGRAMNTEAFF. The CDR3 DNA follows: TGTGCCATTGGACGGGCCATGAACACTGAAGCTTTCTTT.